The 12 T cell receptor beta chains given below trace back to one sample, sequenced in a study of T cell repertoires in cytomegalovirus infection. TCRdb independently ran MiXCR on the reads; one entry per CDR3 protein. The sample carries about 300,000 distinct CDR3 sequences, approximately 10% recorded once. The sample taken for sequencing was PBMCs. All receptors derive from a human donor in good health (CMV status not recorded). Some clones in this sample may be carry-over from other donors' samples.

The chain uses TRBV11-1 and TRBJ1-6, with 7 nucleotides matching TRBD1. In germline, CDR1 is SGHAT, CDR2 FQDESV (reference sequence). V lost 5 bases to trimming and J lost 5 bases; unmatched junction nucleotides: 6. The CDR3 spans 15 residues. The CDR3 DNA reads TGTGCCAGCAGCCTAAGGGGGCAAAATAATTCACCCCTCCACTTT. It translates to CASSLRGQNNSPLHF.

There are many counts of this clonotype. V usage is TRBV29-1 and J usage is TRBJ1-1; D is uncertain. V was trimmed by 4 bases and J by 4 bases, leaving 7 bases between them. This CDR3 comprises 11 residues. The germline gives CDR1 SQVTM, CDR2 ANQGSEA. The CDR3 sequence: CSVGRPTEAFF. The CDR3 DNA is TGCAGCGTTGGTAGACCCACTGAAGCTTTCTTT.

Ten or more counts support this clonotype. The rearrangement joins TRBV28 to TRBJ2-7; no clear D gene. This CDR3 spans 15 amino acids. The germline V and J ends were trimmed by 6 bases and 0 bases, with 15 bases remaining between them. Looked up from germline, CDR1 is MDHEN and CDR2 is SYDVKM. As DNA, the CDR3 is TGTGCCAGCAGCCCTCCTCATTTTAGCTCCTACGAGCAGTACGTC. Its protein product is CASSPPHFSSYEQYV.

This clonotype showed up many times. The chain joins TRBV6-2 or TRBV6-3 to TRBJ1-5; D uncertain. CDR3 length equals 12 residues. Germline V CDR1 and CDR2: MNHEY, SVGEGT. Trimming pared 5 bases from V and 3 bases from J, leaving 5 bases between. The CDR3 here is CASSTINQPQHF. CDR3 nucleotide sequence: TGTGCCAGCAGTACGATCAATCAGCCCCAGCATTTT.

This sequence joins TRBV20-1 and TRBJ1-6; D unclear. Trimming pared 3 bases from V and 6 bases from J, leaving 18 bases between. This CDR3 is 16 amino acids long. CDR1 is DFQATT and CDR2 is SNEGSKA in the germline V gene (reference sequence). CDR3 nucleotide sequence: TGCAGTGCTAGTGAACCGGGCGCTAAGACTAATTCACCCCTCCACTTT. Translation: CSASEPGAKTNSPLHF.

The V gene is TRBV28, the J gene TRBJ1-3, with D unresolved. The CDR3 has 10 amino acids. V lost 6 bases and J lost 4, with 1 base in between. The germline V gene has CDR1 MDHEN and CDR2 SYDVKM. DNA of the CDR3: TGTGCCAGCAGAGGAAACACCATATATTTT. Translating it yields CASRGNTIYF.

The chain is built from TRBV20-1 and TRBJ2-3, with a possible D match to TRBD1 (6 bases). CDR1 DFQATT and CDR2 SNEGSKA come from the germline V gene (reference sequence). The V gene lost 6 bases and the J gene lost 4 bases, with 17 bases spanning the gap. The CDR3 extends over 14 amino acids. The CDR3 here is CSASPGRGADTQYF. The CDR3 DNA sequence: TGCAGTGCCTCCCCTGGCAGGGGCGCAGATACGCAGTATTTT.

This chain joins TRBV12-3 or TRBV12-4 and TRBJ1-2; 7 bases fit TRBD1. The CDR3 runs 13 residues. V lost 6 bases to trimming and J lost 5 bases; unmatched junction nucleotides: 6. The CDR3 region is CASSAGTEYGYTF. CDR3 DNA: TGTGCCAGCAGCGCCGGGACAGAGTATGGCTACACCTTC.

This clonotype was seen a few times. The chain uses TRBV5-4 and TRBJ2-1; D gene uncertain. This CDR3 comprises 13 residues. The V gene's germline CDR1 is SGHNT and CDR2 YYREEE (reference sequence). V lost 0 bases, J lost 7 bases, and 8 bases lay in between. The CDR3 DNA follows: TGTGCCAGCAGCTTGGAGCAATTAAATGAGCAGTTCTTC. Its protein is CASSLEQLNEQFF.

The sample holds many counts of this clonotype. The chain joins TRBV29-1 to TRBJ2-3; D is undetermined. Germline lookup yields CDR1 SQVTM and CDR2 ANQGSEA. The CDR3 loop spans 15 amino acids. Between the trimmed V and J ends, which lost 5 bases and 1 base, there was a span of 16 bases. The CDR3: CSVSTYLRRTDTQYF. The DNA for the CDR3 is TGCAGCGTTTCCACATACCTAAGGCGCACAGATACGCAGTATTTT.

This clonotype was recorded at least ten times. The rearrangement links TRBV5-6 to TRBJ1-1; D gene uncertain. There are 12 residues in the CDR3. CDR1 and CDR2 from the germline V gene are SGHDT and YYEEEE. The V end was cut by 0 bases, the J end by 8 bases, with 8 bases between. The CDR3 nucleotides are TGTGCCAGCAGCTTGGGGTATCAAGAAGCTTTCTTT. Encoded protein: CASSLGYQEAFF. Together with reference TRBV5-6 and TRBJ1-1, the CDR3 gives the full variable domain: DAGVTQSPTHLIKTRGQQVTLRCSPKSGHDTVSWYQQALGQGPQFIFQYYEEEERQRGNFPDRFSGHQFPNYSSELNVNALLLGDSALYLCASSLGYQEAFFGQGTRLTVV.

The rearrangement uses TRBV28 and TRBJ2-7; D assignment may be TRBD1 or TRBD2 (5 bases each). The germline V and J ends were trimmed by 5 bases and 2 bases, with 13 bases remaining between them. Germline V gives CDR1 MDHEN, CDR2 SYDVKM. This CDR3 region has 14 residues. The CDR3 bases are TGTGCCAGCAGTCGTTGGGGGTCCCCCTACGAGCAGTACGTC. This gives the protein CASSRWGSPYEQYV.